These T cell receptor beta chains were read from a single sample in a study of Ad26.COV2.S vaccination and SARS-CoV-2 variants. Produced via immunoSEQ multiplex PCR; TCRdb's table is partial and in-frame only. The data contain 300,000 to 400,000 clones, 92% of them singletons. The sequenced sample was peripheral blood, obtained after recovery from COVID-19. The receptors were gathered from a human donor who had recovered from COVID-19. CDR3s include the opening cysteine and the closing phenylalanine or tryptophan. The order of the fields is V gene, J gene, D gene, clone size, CDR3 DNA, CDR3 protein. D genes are given only for firm matches. Where a row states a size, it is once, few, many or the class of an expanded clone; other rows omit it.

TRBV11-2	TRBJ2-2	-	-	TGTGCCAGCAGCTCACGGTTGAACACCGGGGAGCTGTTTTTT	CASSSRLNTGELFF
TRBV28	TRBJ2-2	-	-	TGTGCCAGCAGTTCAGTAGGGGACACCGGGGAGCTGTTTTTT	CASSSVGDTGELFF
TRBV15	TRBJ1-2	-	-	TGTGCCACCAGCAGAGAAGGAGGAGGCTATGGCTACACCTTC	CATSREGGGYGYTF
TRBV19	TRBJ2-7	TRBD1	-	TGTGCCAGTAGTCTCGCAGGGGGCATGTACGAGCAGTACTTC	CASSLAGGMYEQYF
TRBV5-8	TRBJ1-6	TRBD1	-	TGTGCCAGCAGCTTGGGGGTGAAGGGGGCCGTACTCCACTTT	CASSLGVKGAVLHF
TRBV5-6	TRBJ1-4	-	-	TGTGCCAGCGCCATACAACACGCAACTAATGAAAAACTGTTTTTT	CASAIQHATNEKLFF
TRBV6-6	TRBJ1-5	-	-	TGTGCCAGCTTGACAGGTCACAATCAGCCCCAGCATTTT	CASLTGHNQPQHF
TRBV20-1	TRBJ1-2	-	-	TGCAGTGCTAGAGGGGGCTATGGCTACACCTTC	CSARGGYGYTF
TRBV10-3	TRBJ2-7	-	-	TGTGCCATCACACCCGACGGCTCCTACGAGCAGTACTTC	CAITPDGSYEQYF
TRBV3-1/TRBV3-2	TRBJ1-2	TRBD1	-	TGTGCCAGCAGCCCCCGGACAGGGGGCTCTGGCTACACCTTC	CASSPRTGGSGYTF
TRBV18	TRBJ1-2	-	-	TGTGCCAGCTCACCTTACCGGGACCGAAGAGTTTCTAACTATGGCTACACCTTC	CASSPYRDRRVSNYGYTF
TRBV24-1	TRBJ2-7	TRBD1	-	TGTGCCACCAGTGATTCAAGGACAGGGGCCCACGAGCAGTACTTC	CATSDSRTGAHEQYF
TRBV11-2	TRBJ2-2	TRBD2	few	TGTGCCAGCTACCCATTACGGGGGGGGAACACCGGGGAGCTGTTTTTT	CASYPLRGGNTGELFF
TRBV7-9	TRBJ1-1	-	-	TGTGCCAGCAGACGACCGGGGAGTCCTAACACTGAAGCTTTCTTT	CASRRPGSPNTEAFF
TRBV7-9	TRBJ2-2	-	-	TGTGCCAGCAGCTTAGCCGGGGAGCTGTTTTTT	CASSLAGELFF
TRBV6-2/TRBV6-3	TRBJ2-7	-	-	TGTGCCAGCAGCCGAGAATACGAGCAGTACTTC	CASSREYEQYF
TRBV6-5	TRBJ1-1	-	-	TGTGCCAGCAGTTACTCTGGGGGCACTGAAGCTTTCTTT	CASSYSGGTEAFF
TRBV29-1	TRBJ1-1	-	-	TGCAGCGCTGAAAACCCTTCAGGACGCAACACTGAAGCTTTCTTT	CSAENPSGRNTEAFF
TRBV18	TRBJ2-6	-	once	TGTGCCAGCTCACCCGATCCGGGACACAACTCTGGGGCCAACGTCCTGACTTTC	CASSPDPGHNSGANVLTF
TRBV6-1	TRBJ1-4	-	-	TGTGCCAGCAGTGAAGCCCTGTTTGCAACTAATGAAAAACTGTTTTTT	CASSEALFATNEKLFF
TRBV6-2/TRBV6-3	TRBJ2-3	-	-	TGTGCCAGCAGTTACAGGGGGTTTTCCACAGATACGCAGTATTTT	CASSYRGFSTDTQYF
TRBV5-1	TRBJ1-2	-	-	TGCGCCAGCAGCCTCGACAGCCCTAACTATGGCTACACCTTC	CASSLDSPNYGYTF
TRBV5-6	TRBJ1-6	TRBD1	-	TGTGCCAGCAGTTGGACAGGGGGCGCCTTGAATTCACCCCTCCACTTT	CASSWTGGALNSPLHF
TRBV24-1	TRBJ2-5	-	-	TGTGCCACCAGTGATTCCGGCCAGGGAAAAGAGACCCAGTACTTC	CATSDSGQGKETQYF
TRBV5-1	TRBJ1-1	-	-	TGCGCCAGCAGCTTGCGGGGAGGCACTGAAGCTTTCTTT	CASSLRGGTEAFF
TRBV6-6	TRBJ2-7	-	-	TGTGCCAGCACTGCCCTGACTAGTTCCTTCTACGAGCAGTACTTC	CASTALTSSFYEQYF
TRBV19	TRBJ1-5	-	-	TGTGCCAGTGGAAATCAGCCCCAGCATTTT	CASGNQPQHF
TRBV25-1	TRBJ1-2	-	-	TGTGCCAGCAGTGAATCAGGGGATTATGGCTACACCTTC	CASSESGDYGYTF
TRBV27	TRBJ1-2	-	-	TGTGCCAGCAGTTTTTCCCCCACTCAGGACTATGGCTACACCTTC	CASSFSPTQDYGYTF
TRBV18	TRBJ1-3	-	-	TGTGCCAGCTCACCACAGGGGTGGGGAAGAAACACCATATATTTT	CASSPQGWGRNTIYF
TRBV27	TRBJ2-3	TRBD1	-	TGTGCCAGCAGACTACGACAGGGGGGTAGGACAGATACGCAGTATTTT	CASRLRQGGRTDTQYF
TRBV3-1/TRBV3-2	TRBJ2-5	-	-	TGTGCCAGCAGCCAGGGGGCTGGACCTCAAGAGACCCAGTACTTC	CASSQGAGPQETQYF
TRBV29-1	TRBJ2-7	-	-	TGCAGCGTCGTACTGGGAGGGGGCCTACACGAGCAGTACTTC	CSVVLGGGLHEQYF
TRBV7-6	TRBJ2-1	TRBD1	-	TGTGCCAGCAGCTCCACGGACAGGGGGCGCGTCTACAATGAGCAGTTCTTC	CASSSTDRGRVYNEQFF
TRBV5-1	TRBJ1-1	-	-	TGCGCCAGCAGCTTGGCCCGGCAGGACACTGAAGCTTTCTTT	CASSLARQDTEAFF
TRBV19	TRBJ2-5	-	-	TGTGCCAGTAGTATAGTGAGAAAAGAGACCCAGTACTTC	CASSIVRKETQYF
TRBV6-2/TRBV6-3	TRBJ1-5	-	-	TGTGCCAGCAGTCTACAGGGAAACCAGCCCCAGCATTTT	CASSLQGNQPQHF
TRBV13	TRBJ1-2	-	-	TGTGCCAGCAGCCACCTAAAGGAGCTTAGAGCTAACTATGGCTACACCTTC	CASSHLKELRANYGYTF
TRBV5-5	TRBJ1-2	-	-	TGTGCCAGCAGCTGGGAGGGTAGGCCGGGCTACTCCTATGGCTACACCTTC	CASSWEGRPGYSYGYTF
TRBV4-1	TRBJ2-3	TRBD2	-	TGCGCCAGCAGCCGTGGAACTAGCGGGGCCCTTAGCACAGATACGCAGTATTTT	CASSRGTSGALSTDTQYF
TRBV7-9	TRBJ1-2	-	-	TGTGCCAGCAGTCAACTAGTGGGGGGCAATGGCTACACCTTC	CASSQLVGGNGYTF
TRBV13	TRBJ1-3	TRBD1	-	TGTGCCAGCAGCATCAGACAGGGGCGGTCGGGAAACACCATATATTTT	CASSIRQGRSGNTIYF
TRBV9	TRBJ1-1	TRBD1	-	TGTGCCAGCACTCACCACCCCAGTTTCCGACAGGGAGAGGGGAACACTGAAGCTTTCTTT	CASTHHPSFRQGEGNTEAFF
TRBV19	TRBJ2-1	TRBD2	-	TGTGCCAGCGGGGGGTGGGAGCAGTTCTTC	CASGGWEQFF
TRBV18	TRBJ1-2	TRBD1	-	TGTGCCAGCTCATCCGGACAGGGGTTCGACTATGGCTACACCTTC	CASSSGQGFDYGYTF
TRBV6-2/TRBV6-3	TRBJ1-2	TRBD1	-	TGTGCCAGCAGTTACGGACAGGGGGACTATGGCTACACCTTC	CASSYGQGDYGYTF